This is a list of T cell receptor beta chains from one sample in a study of identical twins. TCRdb passed the 5' RACE reads through MiXCR, listing each CDR3 protein once. The sample includes approximately 530,000 distinct CDR3 sequences, more than 20% of them seen just once. A further study also used this sample, focusing on yellow fever vaccine responses in identical twins.

Source material: CD4+ T cells sorted from blood. The receptors come from a young woman in good health. Both conserved end residues are part of each CDR3. The D gene is left open where the match is weak. For some rows the clone size is stated as once, few or many, or as a class when expanded; others skip it.

>.|TRBJ2-3|TRBV20-1|few
CSASDRVQGRPADTQYF
TGCAGTGCTAGCGATCGGGTCCAGGGGCGTCCGGCAGATACGCAGTATTTT
>.|TRBJ2-7|TRBV2|few
CASTLTHYEQYF
TGTGCCAGCACACTGACACACTACGAGCAGTACTTC
>.|TRBJ1-1|TRBV10-2|.
CASSDLNTEAFF
TGCGCCAGCAGTGATCTGAACACTGAAGCTTTCTTT
>.|TRBJ2-6|TRBV5-6|few
CASRDGISSGANVLTF
TGTGCCAGCAGGGACGGTATTAGCTCTGGGGCCAACGTCCTGACTTTC
>.|TRBJ2-1|TRBV28|few
CASSGPKEQFF
TGTGCCAGCAGCGGGCCAAAGGAGCAGTTCTTC
>.|TRBJ2-2|TRBV4-1|.
CASSQEHAGAANTGELFF
TGCGCCAGCAGCCAGGAGCATGCAGGGGCAGCGAACACCGGGGAGCTGTTTTTT
>.|TRBJ1-2|TRBV4-2|.
CAMGPGLDYGYTF
TGTGCCATGGGCCCAGGGCTTGACTATGGCTACACCTTC
>.|TRBJ2-7|TRBV29-1|.
CSVEVSRLSPHEQYF
TGCAGCGTTGAAGTTAGTAGACTCTCGCCCCACGAGCAGTACTTC
>TRBD2|TRBJ2-7|TRBV2|few
CASKLGLVAHEQYF
TGTGCCAGCAAACTGGGACTAGTAGCCCACGAGCAGTACTTC
>.|TRBJ1-3|TRBV29-1|few
CSVGGRDSSGNTIYF
TGCAGCGTTGGCGGAAGGGATTCTTCTGGAAACACCATATATTTT
>.|TRBJ2-1|TRBV19|few
CASSKLEVGISEQFF
TGTGCCAGTAGCAAACTAGAAGTGGGTATATCGGAGCAGTTCTTC
>TRBD1|TRBJ1-5|TRBV12-3/TRBV12-4|many
CASSQGAGQPQHF
TGTGCCAGCAGTCAGGGGGCCGGTCAGCCCCAGCATTTT
>.|TRBJ2-2|TRBV7-3|.
CASSLTSTTTNTGELFF
TGTGCCAGCAGCTTAACGTCGACAACAACGAACACCGGGGAGCTGTTTTTT
>.|TRBJ2-2|TRBV11-2|.
CASSIGLAMNTGELFF
TGTGCCAGCAGCATAGGGCTAGCGATGAACACCGGGGAGCTGTTTTTT
>.|TRBJ1-1|TRBV5-1|.
CASRIGVNTEAFF
TGCGCCAGCAGGATAGGCGTGAACACTGAAGCTTTCTTT
>.|TRBJ2-7|TRBV29-1|.
CSVGRGPGRDLSYEQYF
TGCAGCGTTGGTCGTGGCCCGGGGCGGGACCTCTCCTACGAGCAGTACTTC
>.|TRBJ2-1|TRBV7-2|few
CASSLVRGTYYNEQFF
TGTGCCAGCAGCCTAGTGAGAGGCACATACTACAATGAGCAGTTCTTC
>TRBD1|TRBJ2-5|TRBV6-1|.
CASSVSRTGMGETQYF
TGTGCCAGCAGTGTCTCCCGGACAGGGATGGGGGAGACCCAGTACTTC
>TRBD2|TRBJ2-4|TRBV5-1|.
CASSLAVGTNNIQYF
TGCGCCAGCAGCTTGGCCGTAGGGACTAATAACATTCAGTACTTC
>TRBD1|TRBJ2-6|TRBV6-1|.
CASRSDRAGANVLTF
TGTGCCAGCAGATCGGACAGGGCTGGGGCCAACGTCCTGACTTTC
>TRBD2|TRBJ2-2|TRBV12-3/TRBV12-4|.
CASSLGILAGVAGELFF
TGTGCCAGCAGTTTAGGAATACTAGCGGGAGTTGCCGGGGAGCTGTTTTTT
>.|TRBJ1-2|TRBV9|.
CASTSGQIDYGYTF
TGTGCCAGCACCTCAGGGCAGATTGACTATGGCTACACCTTC
>.|TRBJ1-1|TRBV12-3/TRBV12-4|.
CASSIPLTAEAFF
TGTGCCAGCAGTATACCCTTAACGGCTGAAGCTTTCTTT
>TRBD1|TRBJ2-7|TRBV10-3|.
CAISEKGTGVPHEQYF
TGTGCCATCAGTGAAAAGGGGACAGGGGTCCCCCACGAGCAGTACTTC
>TRBD2|TRBJ2-3|TRBV20-1|few
CSARVFSGNTDTQYF
TGCAGTGCTAGAGTCTTTAGCGGGAACACAGATACGCAGTATTTT
>.|TRBJ2-1|TRBV21-1|once
CASPAGGRKKSHEEQFF
TGTGCCAGCCCAGCGGGAGGGCGCAAAAAAAGTCACGAGGAGCAGTTCTTC
>TRBD2|TRBJ2-1|TRBV27|few
CASSLGGRGSYNEQFF
TGTGCCAGCAGTTTAGGCGGGAGGGGGTCCTACAATGAGCAGTTCTTC
>TRBD2|TRBJ2-2|TRBV12-3/TRBV12-4|.
CASSPSSSGSGELFF
TGTGCCAGCAGCCCCTCTTCTAGCGGGAGCGGGGAGCTGTTTTTT
>.|TRBJ2-3|TRBV10-3|.
CAISLGRDTDTQYF
TGTGCCATCAGTCTTGGCAGGGACACAGATACGCAGTATTTT
>.|TRBJ1-6|TRBV5-1|few
CASSLEGTRQSPLHF
TGCGCCAGCAGCTTGGAGGGGACTCGTCAATCACCCCTCCACTTT
>TRBD2|TRBJ2-1|TRBV5-1|many
CASSSGGREQFF
TGCGCCAGCAGTTCTGGCGGGAGGGAGCAGTTCTTC